A selection of T cell receptor beta chains follows, all from one sample in a study of cytomegalovirus exposure and HLA in healthy donors. Generated by immunoSEQ multiplex PCR, the TCRdb table keeps only in-frame clones and is missing some. Of fewer than 150,000 clones listed, roughly 80% are singletons. Sequencing was performed on PBMCs. These receptors were collected from a man aged 35 to 55 in good health and CMV-seropositive. Each CDR3 is given with its conserved first and last residue. A D gene is named only where the DNA matches it firmly. Clone size is not always given. Where it is, it says once, few, many or a class for expanded clones.

CDR3nt: TGTGCCAGCAGGCGAACCGGGAACCGGAGATACAATGAGCAGTTCTTC
CDR3aa: CASRRTGNRRYNEQFF
d_gene: NA
abundance: NA
v_gene: TRBV7-3
j_gene: TRBJ2-1

CDR3nt: TGCGCCAGCAGCCAGTACAGGGGGGGCGGGGAGCTGTTTTTT
CDR3aa: CASSQYRGGGELFF
d_gene: NA
abundance: NA
v_gene: TRBV4-3
j_gene: TRBJ2-2

CDR3nt: TGCGCCAGCAGCTTGGAACGCGGACAGGGAGGAAACACCATATATTTT
CDR3aa: CASSLERGQGGNTIYF
d_gene: TRBD1
abundance: NA
v_gene: TRBV5-1
j_gene: TRBJ1-3

CDR3nt: TGTGCCAGCAGACCCATAACAGGGGTCGTTCGGGCTTTCTTT
CDR3aa: CASRPITGVVRAFF
d_gene: TRBD1
abundance: NA
v_gene: TRBV5-6
j_gene: TRBJ1-1

CDR3nt: TGTGCCAGCAGACTAGGGCCTGGAGAGCAGTTCTTC
CDR3aa: CASRLGPGEQFF
d_gene: NA
abundance: NA
v_gene: TRBV7-6
j_gene: TRBJ2-1

CDR3nt: TGTGCCAGCAGCCTTGGGTGGGGAGGCTACGAGCAGTACTTC
CDR3aa: CASSLGWGGYEQYF
d_gene: NA
abundance: NA
v_gene: TRBV28
j_gene: TRBJ2-7

CDR3nt: TGTGCCAGCAGCAAAGGGACTAGCGGTCCGCCCACAGATACGCAGTATTTT
CDR3aa: CASSKGTSGPPTDTQYF
d_gene: TRBD2
abundance: NA
v_gene: TRBV9
j_gene: TRBJ2-3

CDR3nt: TGTGCCAGCAGTTGGGGGCGGGGGACTGAAGCTTTCTTT
CDR3aa: CASSWGRGTEAFF
d_gene: NA
abundance: NA
v_gene: TRBV14
j_gene: TRBJ1-1

CDR3nt: TGTGCCAGCAGTGCGACAGGGGGGACTGAAAAACTGTTTTTT
CDR3aa: CASSATGGTEKLFF
d_gene: TRBD1
abundance: NA
v_gene: TRBV6-1
j_gene: TRBJ1-4

CDR3nt: TGCGCCAGCAGCCCCCGGGACTACTATCTCCCGGAAGAGGCAGATACGCAGTATTTT
CDR3aa: CASSPRDYYLPEEADTQYF
d_gene: TRBD2
abundance: NA
v_gene: TRBV4-3
j_gene: TRBJ2-3

CDR3nt: TGTGCCAGCAGCCGGACAGGGTTGAAATCCTACGAGCAGTACTTC
CDR3aa: CASSRTGLKSYEQYF
d_gene: TRBD1
abundance: NA
v_gene: TRBV6-5
j_gene: TRBJ2-7

CDR3nt: TGTGCCAGCAGTTTGGTTCCGGCCGGGGAGCTGTTTTTT
CDR3aa: CASSLVPAGELFF
d_gene: NA
abundance: NA
v_gene: TRBV27
j_gene: TRBJ2-2

CDR3nt: TGTGCCAGCAGCGTCCAGGCTAACACTGAAGCTTTCTTT
CDR3aa: CASSVQANTEAFF
d_gene: NA
abundance: few
v_gene: TRBV9
j_gene: TRBJ1-1

CDR3nt: TGCGCCAGCAGCTGGTCTAGCGCAGCGTCGAGTGAGACCCAGTACTTC
CDR3aa: CASSWSSAASSETQYF
d_gene: NA
abundance: NA
v_gene: TRBV5-1
j_gene: TRBJ2-5

CDR3nt: TGTGCCAGCTCACCAACGACAGGGGGTAATTCACCCCTCCACTTT
CDR3aa: CASSPTTGGNSPLHF
d_gene: TRBD1
abundance: NA
v_gene: TRBV18
j_gene: TRBJ1-6

CDR3nt: TGTGCCAGCAGCCCAGGGGTGGGGAGATACGAGCAGTACTTC
CDR3aa: CASSPGVGRYEQYF
d_gene: NA
abundance: NA
v_gene: TRBV6-5
j_gene: TRBJ2-7

CDR3nt: TGTGCCAGCAGTTCCCTACAGTCTTTTCGGTATGGCTACACCTTC
CDR3aa: CASSSLQSFRYGYTF
d_gene: NA
abundance: NA
v_gene: TRBV27
j_gene: TRBJ1-2

CDR3nt: TGTGCCTGGAGACAGGGGTACGAGCAGTACTTC
CDR3aa: CAWRQGYEQYF
d_gene: TRBD1
abundance: NA
v_gene: TRBV30
j_gene: TRBJ2-7

CDR3nt: TGTGCCAAACTGAGACTAACAGGGGCTAAACATGGCTACACCTTC
CDR3aa: CAKLRLTGAKHGYTF
d_gene: TRBD1
abundance: NA
v_gene: TRBV7-2
j_gene: TRBJ1-2

CDR3nt: TGCGCCAGCAGCCCCGCAACTCTAGCGGCGGGGGCAGATACGCAGTATTTT
CDR3aa: CASSPATLAAGADTQYF
d_gene: TRBD2
abundance: NA
v_gene: TRBV5-1
j_gene: TRBJ2-3

CDR3nt: TGTGCCAGCAGTGTCACAGTGTACACTGAAGCTTTCTTT
CDR3aa: CASSVTVYTEAFF
d_gene: NA
abundance: NA
v_gene: TRBV9
j_gene: TRBJ1-1

CDR3nt: TGTGCCAGCAGGACAGGGGGGGATACGCAGTATTTT
CDR3aa: CASRTGGDTQYF
d_gene: TRBD1
abundance: NA
v_gene: TRBV6-5
j_gene: TRBJ2-3

CDR3nt: TGTGCCATCAGCAGGACAGAAACCACAGATACGCAGTATTTT
CDR3aa: CAISRTETTDTQYF
d_gene: NA
abundance: NA
v_gene: TRBV10-3
j_gene: TRBJ2-3

CDR3nt: TGTGCCAGTAGTCCACCGCCGTCGAGGGAAGACACTGAAGCTTTCTTT
CDR3aa: CASSPPPSREDTEAFF
d_gene: NA
abundance: NA
v_gene: TRBV19
j_gene: TRBJ1-1

CDR3nt: TGCAGCGTCGTAGGGACTAGCGGGTCACCTACGACGCAGTACTTC
CDR3aa: CSVVGTSGSPTTQYF
d_gene: TRBD2
abundance: NA
v_gene: TRBV29-1
j_gene: TRBJ2-5

CDR3nt: TGCGCCAGCAGCGCCCTCCTGACAGGGGCGAACTATGGCTACACCTTC
CDR3aa: CASSALLTGANYGYTF
d_gene: TRBD1
abundance: few
v_gene: TRBV4-1
j_gene: TRBJ1-2

CDR3nt: TGTGCCAGCAGTTTATCTCCCGGGGAGTGGTACGAGCAGTACTTC
CDR3aa: CASSLSPGEWYEQYF
d_gene: NA
abundance: NA
v_gene: TRBV27
j_gene: TRBJ2-7

CDR3nt: TGTTCCAGCAGCTTAGGTCTAGATATCTACGAGCAGTACTTC
CDR3aa: CSSSLGLDIYEQYF
d_gene: NA
abundance: NA
v_gene: TRBV7-9
j_gene: TRBJ2-7

CDR3nt: TGTGCCAGCAGCCCCGACAGGGGAGAATACAATGAGCAGTTCTTC
CDR3aa: CASSPDRGEYNEQFF
d_gene: TRBD1
abundance: NA
v_gene: TRBV6-5
j_gene: TRBJ2-1